This T cell receptor beta chain was observed in a study of cytomegalovirus exposure and HLA in healthy donors. Study conclusions and caveats: Data from an earlier analysis indicated that most TCR beta V segments were productive either about 87% or about 30% of the time.

Amplification used 60 Vbeta primers and 13 Jbeta primers. Libraries were prepared by immunoSEQ multiplex PCR; TCRdb keeps only in-frame clonotypes and omits some of them. This table holds about 180,000 clones, 76% found once. V trimming: 4 bases; J trimming: 7 bases; junction bases outside the gene matches: 4. Germline values: CDR1 MNHEY, CDR2 SMNVEV (reference sequence). CDR3 length: 14 residues. On this clone: Its matching antigen is unknown.

The chain carries TRBV27 and TRBJ1-6; 7 positions agree with TRBD1. Sequenced material: PBMCs. The TCR sequence derives from a man aged 18 to 30 in good health and CMV-seronegative. CDR3 residues: CASSSGQSNSPLHF. CDR3 in DNA: TGTGCCAGCAGTTCGGGACAGTCCAATTCACCCCTCCACTTT.